Listed here are 13 T cell receptor beta chains from one sample, sequenced in a study of T cells in women clearing cervical HPV infection. This table comes from immunoSEQ multiplex PCR, and its TCRdb copy is limited to in-frame clones, with some not included. The ten top clones account for roughly 5.2%, within a sample of approximately 37,000 clones. Sequencing was carried out using blood buffy coat. The receptors shown here come from a woman between 18 and 70 years old with a cervical HPV16 infection that either progressed to CIN3+ or cleared (not recorded which).

With regard to this clone: The CDR3 is cut off 3 residues early in the read; its end comes from the germline J gene. This sequence joins TRBV5-1 and TRBJ2-6, with D perhaps matching TRBD2 (5 bases). This CDR3 is built from 20 residues. Germline loops: CDR1 SGHRS, CDR2 YFSETQ. V lost 6 bases and J lost 0, with 25 bases in between. The sequenced part of the CDR3 DNA is TGCGCCAGCACCCTACTTGGATTTTTTGCGGGCCACTCTGGGGCCAACGTC. Translation gives CASTLLGFFAGHSGANV. The full CDR3 is CASTLLGFFAGHSGANVLTF. Complete variable domain (other parts from reference TRBV5-1 and TRBJ2-6): KAGVTQTPRYLIKTRGQQVTLSCSPISGHRSVSWYQQTPGQGLQFLFEYFSETQRNKGNFPGRFSGRQFSNSRSEMNVSTLELGDSALYLCASTLLGFFAGHSGANVLTFGAGSRLTVL.

On this clone: The read ends 3 residues early relative to the CDR3; the germline J gene fills the gap. This chain links TRBV19 with TRBJ1-1; tentative D call: TRBD1 (5 bases). The germline gives CDR1 LNHDA, CDR2 SQIVND (reference sequence). The CDR3 extends over 13 amino acids. Trimming cost V 4 bases and J 6 bases, with 12 bases left between them. The sequenced CDR3 bases are TGTGCCAGTAGTACCAGGGTTCCCCCTGAA. Its protein is CASSTRVPPE. The complete CDR3 reads CASSTRVPPEAFF.

This clone shows up as medium-sized by frequency. The read halts 3 residues ahead of the CDR3 end, with the missing end drawn from the germline J gene. The J gene is TRBJ2-2, the V gene TRBV29-1; tentatively, D is TRBD2 (5 bases). The CDR3 is made up of 13 amino acids. Trimming pared 4 bases from V and 4 bases from J, leaving 10 bases between. CDR1 SQVTM and CDR2 ANQGSEA come from the germline V gene. The sequenced CDR3 bases are TGCAGCGTTGCGAACAGCGGCACCGGGGAG. Its translation: CSVANSGTGE. In full, the CDR3 is CSVANSGTGELFF.

With regard to this clone: The CDR3 end lies 3 residues beyond the end of the read and is filled in from the germline J gene. The V call is TRBV13, the J call TRBJ2-1; 7 nucleotides align to TRBD2. Germline-derived CDR1 and CDR2 are PRHDT and FYEKMQ (reference sequence). Unmatched junction bases numbered 5, after V lost 2 bases and J lost 4 bases. This CDR3 is built from 15 residues. The CDR3 loop is CASSLRGDSYNEQFF. The DNA read from the CDR3 is TGTGCCAGCAGCTTACGGGGGGACTCTTACAATGAG.

In regard to this clone: The CDR3 end is not reached by the read, which stops 3 residues before it; the germline J gene fills it in. This chain links TRBV30 with TRBJ1-4, with D tentatively TRBD1 (5 bases). Germline V gene lookup returns CDR1 GTSNPN and CDR2 SVGIG (reference sequence). The CDR3 is 14 residues long. CDR3 sequence reads: CAWSVSSGANVLFF. Incomplete CDR3 DNA: TGTGCCTGGAGTGTATCCTCTGGGGCCAACGTA.

The CDR3 region is CASSLEYGGEAFF. The CDR3 DNA, read in part, is TGTGCCAGCAGCCTAGAGTACGGGGGAGAA. The chain uses TRBV7-2 and TRBJ1-1, with D maybe TRBD1 (5 bases). Read sequence stops 3 residues before the CDR3 end, and the germline J gene provides the missing end. This CDR3 has 13 residues. Germline CDR1 reads SGHTA; CDR2 reads FQGNSA.

About this clone: The read comes to an end 3 residues before the CDR3 does, leaving the germline J gene to fill in the end. The V gene is TRBV5-6, the J gene TRBJ2-7; D possibly corresponds to TRBD2 (5 bases). The CDR3 spans 11 residues. Germline V lookup: CDR1 SGHDT, CDR2 YYEEEE. Deletions cut 2 bases from V and 5 bases from J, with 5 bases between. CDR3 DNA, as far as it was read: TGTGCCAGCAGCTTCGGGGACGAG. This encodes CASSFGDE. The full CDR3 protein reads CASSFGDEQYF.

On this clone itself: Coverage ceases 3 residues before the CDR3 finishes, and the germline J gene fills in the end. The V and J genes are TRBV18 and TRBJ1-1, with 7 bases matching TRBD1. CDR3 length: 16 residues. The germline V gene encodes CDR1 KGHSH and CDR2 LQKENI. V was pared by 4 bases and J by 1 base, with 9 bases of the junction left unmatched. The CDR3 loop is CASSLTQGVTNTEAFF. CDR3 DNA (partial): TGTGCCAGCTCACTCACCCAGGGGGTGACGAACACTGAA.

In regard to this clone: Coverage ceases 3 residues before the CDR3 finishes, and the germline J gene fills in the end. This chain uses TRBV11-2 with TRBJ2-5; D ambiguous. The germline CDR1 and CDR2 sequences are SGHAT and FQNNGV. The V gene lost 1 base and the J gene lost 0 bases, with 6 bases spanning the gap. This CDR3 contains 14 residues. Partial CDR3 DNA: TGTGCCAGCAGCTTAGTGTCTTACCAAGAGACC. Residues: CASSLVSYQET. The full CDR3 is CASSLVSYQETQYF.

To note about this clone: The read falls 3 residues short of the CDR3 end, and the missing part is taken from the germline J gene. The V and J genes are TRBV5-1 and TRBJ2-6, with 8 nucleotides matching TRBD1. The CDR3 totals 17 residues. The ends lost 4 bases at V and 4 bases at J; junction bases unmatched: 10. Germline V lookup: CDR1 SGHRS, CDR2 YFSETQ. The covered CDR3 bases are TGCGCCAGCAGCATGACAGGGGTTAGCTCCGGGGCCAACGTC. It yields the protein CASSMTGVSSGANV. The whole CDR3 protein reads CASSMTGVSSGANVLTF.

Notes on this clone: The read ends 3 residues early relative to the CDR3; the germline J gene fills the gap. The chain uses TRBV19 and TRBJ1-1; D is perhaps TRBD1 (5 bases). The CDR3 consists of 12 residues. With 7 bases removed from V and 5 bases from J, the gap between germline ends came to 11 bases. The V gene's germline CDR1 is LNHDA and CDR2 SQIVND (reference sequence). CDR3 DNA (partial): TGTGCCAGTACGGGGGGTTATACTGAA. Translated, it gives CASTGGYTE. The CDR3 in full is CASTGGYTEAFF. The full variable domain, its missing parts supplied by reference TRBV19 and TRBJ1-1, is DGGITQSPKYLFRKEGQNVTLSCEQNLNHDAMYWYRQDPGQGLRLIYYSQIVNDFQKGDIAEGYSVSREKKESFPLTVTSAQKNPTAFYLCASTGGYTEAFFGQGTRLTVV.

Remarks on this clone: With the read ending 3 residues before the CDR3 end, the germline J gene is used to fill in that end. This chain connects TRBV13 to TRBJ2-7; 8 bases match TRBD2. The junction had 0 bases not matched to a gene; V was cut back by 2 bases and J by 3 bases. This CDR3 region has 13 residues. CDR1 PRHDT and CDR2 FYEKMQ come from the germline V gene (reference sequence). CDR3 sequence reads: CASSLSGSYEQYF. The sequenced part of the CDR3 DNA is TGTGCCAGCAGCTTAAGCGGGAGCTACGAG.

With respect to this clone: The read gets to within 3 residues of the CDR3 end, and the germline J gene fills in the rest. This chain joins TRBV18 and TRBJ1-1; 8 bases are a match to TRBD1. The CDR3 covers 13 residues. Per germline, CDR1 KGHSH and CDR2 LQKENI. After removal of 6 bases from V and 1 base from J, the junction contained 1 base not matched to a gene. The sequenced part of the CDR3 DNA is TGTGCCAGCTCCGGACAGGGGAACACTGAA. It specifies CASSGQGNTE. The entire CDR3 protein is CASSGQGNTEAFF.